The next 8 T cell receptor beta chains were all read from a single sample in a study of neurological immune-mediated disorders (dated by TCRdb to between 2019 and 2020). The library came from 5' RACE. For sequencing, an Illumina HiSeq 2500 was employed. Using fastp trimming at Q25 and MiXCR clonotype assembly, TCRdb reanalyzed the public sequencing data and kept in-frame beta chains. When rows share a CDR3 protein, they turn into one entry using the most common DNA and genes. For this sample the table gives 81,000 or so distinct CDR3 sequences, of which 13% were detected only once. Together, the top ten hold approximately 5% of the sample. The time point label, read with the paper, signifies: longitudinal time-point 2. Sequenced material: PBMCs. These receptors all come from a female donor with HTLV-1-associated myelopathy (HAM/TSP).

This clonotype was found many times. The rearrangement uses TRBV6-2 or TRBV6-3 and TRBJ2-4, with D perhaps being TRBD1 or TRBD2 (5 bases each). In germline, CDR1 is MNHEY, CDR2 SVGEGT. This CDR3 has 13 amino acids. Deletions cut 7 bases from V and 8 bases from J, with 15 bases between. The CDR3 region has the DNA TGTGCCAGCACCCGTGGGGGTAATGACATTCAGTACTTC. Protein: CASTRGGNDIQYF.

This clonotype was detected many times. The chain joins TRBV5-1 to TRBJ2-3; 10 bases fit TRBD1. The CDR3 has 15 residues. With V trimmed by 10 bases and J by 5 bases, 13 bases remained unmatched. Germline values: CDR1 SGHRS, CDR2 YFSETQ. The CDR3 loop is CACSAGDRGGDTQYF. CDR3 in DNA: TGCGCCTGCTCTGCTGGGGACAGGGGAGGAGATACGCAGTATTTT.

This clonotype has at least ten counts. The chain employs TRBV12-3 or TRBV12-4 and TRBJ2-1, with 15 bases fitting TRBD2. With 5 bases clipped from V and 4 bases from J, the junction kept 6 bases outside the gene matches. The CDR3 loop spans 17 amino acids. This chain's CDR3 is CASSLGTSGGLYNEQFF. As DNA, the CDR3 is TGTGCCAGCAGTCTCGGGACTAGCGGGGGGCTATACAATGAGCAGTTCTTC.

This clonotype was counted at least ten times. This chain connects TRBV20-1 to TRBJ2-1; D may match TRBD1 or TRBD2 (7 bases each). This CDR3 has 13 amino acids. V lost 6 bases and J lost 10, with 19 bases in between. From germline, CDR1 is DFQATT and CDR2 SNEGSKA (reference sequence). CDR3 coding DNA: TGCAGTGCCTCAGGGGGGGGGCTGGGGGAGCAGTTCTTC. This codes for CSASGGGLGEQFF.

As DNA, the CDR3 is TGCGCCAGCAGCGCTAGATCCGGGACTAGCGGGGGGGCCCGGGGCACAGATACGCAGTATTTT. Residues: CASSARSGTSGGARGTDTQYF. The chain couples TRBV5-1 to TRBJ2-3; TRBD2 matches 16 bases. This CDR3 comprises 21 residues. CDR1 and CDR2 from the germline V gene are SGHRS and YFSETQ. J lost 1 base, V lost 4 bases, and 15 bases had no gene match.

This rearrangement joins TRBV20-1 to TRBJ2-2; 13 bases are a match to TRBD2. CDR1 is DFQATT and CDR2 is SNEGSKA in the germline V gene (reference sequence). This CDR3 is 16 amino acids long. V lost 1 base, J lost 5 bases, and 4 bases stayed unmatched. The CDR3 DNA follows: TGCAGTGCTAGAGCACAGACTAGCGGGGGGACCGGGGAGCTGTTTTTT. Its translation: CSARAQTSGGTGELFF.

CDR3 bases: TGTGCCAGCAGTTTACCTAGCGGGGGGGCCTACAATGAGCAGTTCTTC. This translates into CASSLPSGGAYNEQFF. This chain joins TRBV28 and TRBJ2-1, with 12 positions matching TRBD2. V lost 2 bases to trimming and J lost 2 bases; unmatched junction nucleotides: 1. CDR1 is MDHEN, CDR2 SYDVKM, per germline. This CDR3 has 16 residues. Full variable domain (missing parts from reference TRBV28 and TRBJ2-1): DVKVTQSSRYLVKRTGEKVFLECVQDMDHENMFWYRQDPGLGLRLIYFSYDVKMKEKGDIPEGYSVSREKKERFSLILESASTNQTSMYLCASSLPSGGAYNEQFFGPGTRLTVL.

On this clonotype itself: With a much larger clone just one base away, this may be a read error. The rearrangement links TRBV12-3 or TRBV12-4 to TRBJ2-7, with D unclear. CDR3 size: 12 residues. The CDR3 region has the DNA TGTACCAGCAGTTTAGTCGAGAACGAGCAGTACTTC. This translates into CTSSLVENEQYF.